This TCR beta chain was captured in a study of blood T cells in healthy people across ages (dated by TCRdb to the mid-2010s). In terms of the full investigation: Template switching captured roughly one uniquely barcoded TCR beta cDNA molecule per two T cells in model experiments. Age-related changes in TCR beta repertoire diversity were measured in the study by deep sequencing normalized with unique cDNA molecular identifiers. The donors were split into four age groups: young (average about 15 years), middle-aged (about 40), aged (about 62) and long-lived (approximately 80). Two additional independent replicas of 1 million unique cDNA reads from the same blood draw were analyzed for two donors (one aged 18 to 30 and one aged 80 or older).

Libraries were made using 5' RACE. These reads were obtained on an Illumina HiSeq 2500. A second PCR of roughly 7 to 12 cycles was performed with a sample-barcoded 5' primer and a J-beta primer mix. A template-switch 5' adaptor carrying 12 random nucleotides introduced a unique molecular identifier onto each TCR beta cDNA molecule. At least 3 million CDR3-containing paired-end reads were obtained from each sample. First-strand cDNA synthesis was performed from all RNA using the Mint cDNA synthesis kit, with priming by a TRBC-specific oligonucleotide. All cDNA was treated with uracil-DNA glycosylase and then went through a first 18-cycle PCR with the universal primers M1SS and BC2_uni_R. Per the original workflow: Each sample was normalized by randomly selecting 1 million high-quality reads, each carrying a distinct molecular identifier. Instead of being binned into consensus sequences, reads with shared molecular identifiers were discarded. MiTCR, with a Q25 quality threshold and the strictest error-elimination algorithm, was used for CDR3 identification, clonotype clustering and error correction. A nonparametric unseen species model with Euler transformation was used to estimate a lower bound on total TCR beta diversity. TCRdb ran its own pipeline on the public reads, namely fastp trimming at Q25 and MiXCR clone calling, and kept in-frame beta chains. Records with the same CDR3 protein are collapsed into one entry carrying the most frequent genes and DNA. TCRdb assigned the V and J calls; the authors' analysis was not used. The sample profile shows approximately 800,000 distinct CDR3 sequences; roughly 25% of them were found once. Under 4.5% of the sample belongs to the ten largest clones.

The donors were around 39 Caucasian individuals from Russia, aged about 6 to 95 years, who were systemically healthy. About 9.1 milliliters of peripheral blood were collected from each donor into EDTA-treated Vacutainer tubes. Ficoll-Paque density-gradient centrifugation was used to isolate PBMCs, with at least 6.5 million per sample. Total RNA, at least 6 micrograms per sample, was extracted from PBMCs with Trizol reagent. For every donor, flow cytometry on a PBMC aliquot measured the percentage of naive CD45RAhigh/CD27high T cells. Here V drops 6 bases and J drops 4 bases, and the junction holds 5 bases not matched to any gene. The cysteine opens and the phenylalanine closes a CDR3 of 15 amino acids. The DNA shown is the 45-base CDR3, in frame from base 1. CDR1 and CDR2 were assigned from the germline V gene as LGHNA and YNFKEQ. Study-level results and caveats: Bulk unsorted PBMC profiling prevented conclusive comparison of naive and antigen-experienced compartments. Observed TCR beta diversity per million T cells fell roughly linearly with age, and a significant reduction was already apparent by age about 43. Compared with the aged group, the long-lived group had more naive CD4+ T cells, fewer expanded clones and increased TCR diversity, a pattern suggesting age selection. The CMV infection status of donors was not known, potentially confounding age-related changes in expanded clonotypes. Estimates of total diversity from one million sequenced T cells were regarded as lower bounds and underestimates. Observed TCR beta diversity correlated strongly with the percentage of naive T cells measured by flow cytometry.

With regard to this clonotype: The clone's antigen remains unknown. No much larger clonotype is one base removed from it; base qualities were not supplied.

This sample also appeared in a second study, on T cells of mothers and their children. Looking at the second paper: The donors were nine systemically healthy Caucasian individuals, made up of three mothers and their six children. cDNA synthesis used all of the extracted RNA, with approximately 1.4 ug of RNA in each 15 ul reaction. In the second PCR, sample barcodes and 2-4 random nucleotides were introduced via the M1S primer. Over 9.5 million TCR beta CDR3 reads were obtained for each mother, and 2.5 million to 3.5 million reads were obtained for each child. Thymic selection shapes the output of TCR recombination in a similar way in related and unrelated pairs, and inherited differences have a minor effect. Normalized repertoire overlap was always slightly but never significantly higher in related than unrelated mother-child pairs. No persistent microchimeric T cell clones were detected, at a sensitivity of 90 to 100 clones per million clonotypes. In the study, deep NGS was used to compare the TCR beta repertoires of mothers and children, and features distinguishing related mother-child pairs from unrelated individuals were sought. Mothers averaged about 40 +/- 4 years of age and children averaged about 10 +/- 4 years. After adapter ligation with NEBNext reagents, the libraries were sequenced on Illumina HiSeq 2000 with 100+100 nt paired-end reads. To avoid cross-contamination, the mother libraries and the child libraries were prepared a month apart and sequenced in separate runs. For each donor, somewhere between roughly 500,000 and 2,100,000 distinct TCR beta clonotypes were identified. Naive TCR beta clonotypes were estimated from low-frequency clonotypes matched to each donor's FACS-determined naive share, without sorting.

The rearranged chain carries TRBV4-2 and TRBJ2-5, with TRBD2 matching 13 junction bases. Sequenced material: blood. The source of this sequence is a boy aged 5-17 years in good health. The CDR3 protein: CASSLLAGGRETQYF. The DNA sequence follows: TGTGCCAGCAGTCTACTAGCGGGAGGGCGAGAGACCCAGTACTTC.